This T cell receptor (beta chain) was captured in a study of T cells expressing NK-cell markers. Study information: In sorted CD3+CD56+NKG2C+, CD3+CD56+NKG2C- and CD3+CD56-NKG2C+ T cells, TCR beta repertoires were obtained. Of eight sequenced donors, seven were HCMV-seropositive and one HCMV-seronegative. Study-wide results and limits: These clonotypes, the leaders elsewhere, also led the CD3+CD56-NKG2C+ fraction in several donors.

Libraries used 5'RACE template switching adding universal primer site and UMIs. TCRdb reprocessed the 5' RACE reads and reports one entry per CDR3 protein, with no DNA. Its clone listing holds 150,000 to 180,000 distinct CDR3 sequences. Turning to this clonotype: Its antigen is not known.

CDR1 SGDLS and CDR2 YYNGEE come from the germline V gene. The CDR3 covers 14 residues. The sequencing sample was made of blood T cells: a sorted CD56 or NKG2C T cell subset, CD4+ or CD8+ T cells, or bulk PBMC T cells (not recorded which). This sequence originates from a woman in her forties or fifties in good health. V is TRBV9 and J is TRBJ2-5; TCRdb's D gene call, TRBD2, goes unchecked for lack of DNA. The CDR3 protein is CASSVGRGKETQYF.